This T cell receptor beta chain was documented in a study of cytomegalovirus exposure and HLA in healthy donors (dated by TCRdb to between 2016 and 2019). About the investigation overall: According to a later analysis, one platform produced both the approximately 110 validation repertoires and the 666 repertoires of the first cohort. The study was designed to test whether signatures of past pathogen exposure could be identified by cataloging public T cell receptors. To predict cytomegalovirus infection status, the study brought together high-throughput TCR immunosequencing, statistical association of individual TCRs with disease status, and machine learning. A separate validation cohort of over 95 different subjects was used in addition to the roughly 670-subject first cohort. The research as a whole found: It was suggested by the authors that the approach could potentially be generalized to other disease states and immunological phenotypes. A later analysis had no HLA typing for the validation cohort, so co-occurrence there was scored across all 130 or so repertoires. In vitro tests confirmed that a few of the cytomegalovirus-associated TCR beta chains recognize cytomegalovirus antigens. The study listed approximately 150 TCR beta chains as associated with cytomegalovirus. The classifier was reported to diagnose cytomegalovirus status with high specificity and sensitivity in both the original cohort and the validation cohort. Of the cluster scores, 94% were above 0 in a later analysis, which found that TCRs clustered in the first cohort also tended to co-occur in the 95 to 150 validation repertoires. Across donors, most TCR sequences were observed very rarely, whereas some public TCRs were present in many individuals.

Separate from the roughly 630-subject first cohort, the validation cohort of some 130 subjects was the group to which the donors belonged. The library was made by the immunoSEQ multiplex PCR assay. The authors processed their data as follows. A statistical classification framework was developed to diagnose cytomegalovirus status using the catalog of TCR beta chain sequences. TCRdb stores this immuneACCESS table with in-frame sequences only. Part of the clones is absent; in the studies checked, under half of the shortfall reflects unresolved V genes, and no reason is known for the rest. From that table come the V and J calls and clone size; the DNA was used to work out D and trimming. This sample is represented by 130,000 or so clones; 75% to 90% of them were singletons. Of the sample, roughly 1.2% falls within the top ten clones. Based on the germline V gene, the CDR1 and CDR2 sequences are MNHEY and SVGAGI. The V end gives up 6 bases and the J end 6 bases, leaving 7 bases in the junction not matched to a gene. The CDR3 goes from the cysteine to the phenylalanine over 14 residues. Only CDR3 DNA is held: 42 bases, read in frame from base 1.

In this sample, this clone turned up a few times. It lacks a known antigen. The sample holds no much larger clone one base away, and base qualities are not on file. This TCR was sampled from a woman between 18 and 29 years old in good health and CMV-seronegative. The sequence joins TRBV6-5 to TRBJ1-4, with 7 junctional bases fitting TRBD1. What was sequenced was PBMCs. The CDR3 sequence is CASSRQGVHEKLFF. The nucleotide sequence reads TGTGCCAGCAGCCGCCAGGGGGTTCATGAAAAACTGTTTTTT.